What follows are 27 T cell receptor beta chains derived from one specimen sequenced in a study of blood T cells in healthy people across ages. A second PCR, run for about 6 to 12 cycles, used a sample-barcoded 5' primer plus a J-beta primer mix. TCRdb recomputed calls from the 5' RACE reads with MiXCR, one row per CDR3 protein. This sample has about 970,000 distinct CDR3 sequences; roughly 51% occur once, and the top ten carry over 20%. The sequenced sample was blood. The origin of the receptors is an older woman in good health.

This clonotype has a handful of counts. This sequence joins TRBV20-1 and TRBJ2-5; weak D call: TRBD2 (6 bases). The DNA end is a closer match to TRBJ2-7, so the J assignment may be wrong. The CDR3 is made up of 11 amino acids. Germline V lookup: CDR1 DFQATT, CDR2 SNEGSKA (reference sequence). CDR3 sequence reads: CSVRTIHEQYF. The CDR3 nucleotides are TGCAGTGTTCGGACTATTCACGAGCAGTACTTC.

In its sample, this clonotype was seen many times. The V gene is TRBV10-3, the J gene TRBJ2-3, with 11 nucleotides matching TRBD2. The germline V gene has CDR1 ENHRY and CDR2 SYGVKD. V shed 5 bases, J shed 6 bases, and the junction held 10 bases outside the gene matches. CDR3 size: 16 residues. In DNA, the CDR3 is TGTGCCATCAGTACAACTAGCGGGAGTGAGGCGGATACGCAGTATTTT. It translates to CAISTTSGSEADTQYF.

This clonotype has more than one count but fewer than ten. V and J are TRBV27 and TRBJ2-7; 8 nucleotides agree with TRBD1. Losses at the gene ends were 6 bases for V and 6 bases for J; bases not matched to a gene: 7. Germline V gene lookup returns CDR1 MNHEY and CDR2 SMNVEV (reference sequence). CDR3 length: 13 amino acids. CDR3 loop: CASSLWTGIEQYF. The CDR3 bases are TGTGCCAGCAGCCTATGGACAGGGATCGAGCAGTACTTC.

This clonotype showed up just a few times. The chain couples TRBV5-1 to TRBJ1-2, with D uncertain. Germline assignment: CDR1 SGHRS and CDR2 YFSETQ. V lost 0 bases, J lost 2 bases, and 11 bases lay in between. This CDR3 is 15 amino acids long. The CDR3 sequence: CASSLAGSKNYGYTF. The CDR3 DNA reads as TGCGCCAGCAGCTTGGCTGGCAGCAAGAACTATGGCTACACCTTC. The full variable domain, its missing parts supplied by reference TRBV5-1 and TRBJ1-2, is KAGVTQTPRYLIKTRGQQVTLSCSPISGHRSVSWYQQTPGQGLQFLFEYFSETQRNKGNFPGRFSGRQFSNSRSEMNVSTLELGDSALYLCASSLAGSKNYGYTFGSGTRLTVV.

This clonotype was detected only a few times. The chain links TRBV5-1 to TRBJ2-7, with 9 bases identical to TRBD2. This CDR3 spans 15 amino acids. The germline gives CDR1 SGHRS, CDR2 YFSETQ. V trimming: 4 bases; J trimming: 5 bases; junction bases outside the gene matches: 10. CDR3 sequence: CASSPTVAGAHEQYF. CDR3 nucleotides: TGCGCCAGCAGCCCGACAGTAGCGGGAGCACACGAGCAGTACTTC.

The CDR3 bases are TGTGCCAGCAGCCGGCAGGGGGCTGCCGGGGAGCTGTTTTTT. The encoded protein is CASSRQGAAGELFF. This sequence joins TRBV14 and TRBJ2-2, with TRBD1 matching over 8 bases. Germline CDR1 is SGHDN and CDR2 is FVKESK. V was pared by 4 bases and J by 6 bases, with 4 bases of the junction left unmatched. This CDR3 spans 14 amino acids.

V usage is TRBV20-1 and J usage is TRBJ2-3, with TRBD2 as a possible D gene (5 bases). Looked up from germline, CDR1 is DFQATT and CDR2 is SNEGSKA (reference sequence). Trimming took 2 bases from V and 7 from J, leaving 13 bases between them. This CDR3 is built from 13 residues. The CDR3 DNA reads TGCAGTGCTAGAAAAGCGGAAGGGAATACGCAGTATTTT. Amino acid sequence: CSARKAEGNTQYF.

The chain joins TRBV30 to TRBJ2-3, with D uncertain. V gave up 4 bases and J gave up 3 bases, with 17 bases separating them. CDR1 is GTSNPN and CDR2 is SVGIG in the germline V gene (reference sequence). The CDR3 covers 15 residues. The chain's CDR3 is CAWIRKQLATDTQYF. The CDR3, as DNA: TGTGCCTGGATCAGAAAGCAACTGGCGACAGATACGCAGTATTTT.

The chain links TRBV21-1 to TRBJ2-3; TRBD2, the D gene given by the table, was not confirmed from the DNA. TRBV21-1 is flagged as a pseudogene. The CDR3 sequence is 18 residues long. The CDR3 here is CASSKEVAGGPLTDTQYF. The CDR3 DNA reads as TGTGCCAGCAGCAAAGAGGTAGCGGGAGGGCCACTCACAGATACGCAGTATTTT.

This CDR3 reads CASTPTGGFPQGTQYF. As DNA, the CDR3 is TGTGCCAGCACCCCGACAGGGGGCTTCCCCCAGGGGACCCAGTACTTC. This chain links TRBV12-3 or TRBV12-4 with TRBJ2-5; 10 bases fit TRBD1. CDR3 length equals 16 residues. The V and J ends lost 7 bases and 7 bases, in that order; junction bases with no gene match: 15.

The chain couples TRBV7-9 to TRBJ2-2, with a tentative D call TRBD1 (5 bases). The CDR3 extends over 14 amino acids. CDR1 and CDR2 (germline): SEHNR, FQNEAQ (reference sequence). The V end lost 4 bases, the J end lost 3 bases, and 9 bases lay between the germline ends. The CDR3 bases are TGTGCCAGCAGCTCCAGGACATACACCGGGGAGCTGTTTTTT. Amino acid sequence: CASSSRTYTGELFF.

The CDR3 is CASSQEWGGGAKNIQYF. CDR3 nucleotides: TGCGCCAGCAGCCAAGAGTGGGGCGGGGGAGCCAAAAACATTCAGTACTTC. V gene TRBV4-1 combines with J gene TRBJ2-4; 7 bases align to TRBD2. Trimming removed 0 bases from V and 0 bases from J; junction bases left unmatched: 5. The CDR3 spans 17 residues. Germline assignment: CDR1 MGHRA and CDR2 YSYEKL.

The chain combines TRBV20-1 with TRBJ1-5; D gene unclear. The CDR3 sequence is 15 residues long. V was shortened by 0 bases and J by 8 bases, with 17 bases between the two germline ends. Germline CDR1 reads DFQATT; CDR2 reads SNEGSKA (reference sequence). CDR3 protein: CSARDFVREWEPQHF. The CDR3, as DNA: TGCAGTGCTAGAGACTTTGTGAGGGAATGGGAGCCCCAGCATTTT.

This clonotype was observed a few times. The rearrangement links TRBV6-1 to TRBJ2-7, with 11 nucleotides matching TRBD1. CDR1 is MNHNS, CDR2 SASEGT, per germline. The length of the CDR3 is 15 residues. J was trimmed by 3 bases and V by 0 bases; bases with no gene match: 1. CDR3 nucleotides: TGTGCCAGCAGTGAAGCGGGGACAGGGGGCTACGAGCAGTACTTC. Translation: CASSEAGTGGYEQYF.

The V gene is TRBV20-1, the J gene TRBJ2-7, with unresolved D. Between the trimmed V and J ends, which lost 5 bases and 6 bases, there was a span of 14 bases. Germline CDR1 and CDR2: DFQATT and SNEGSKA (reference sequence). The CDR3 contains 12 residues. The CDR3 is CSALRNALEQYF. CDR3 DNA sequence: TGCAGTGCTCTAAGGAACGCCCTCGAGCAGTACTTC.

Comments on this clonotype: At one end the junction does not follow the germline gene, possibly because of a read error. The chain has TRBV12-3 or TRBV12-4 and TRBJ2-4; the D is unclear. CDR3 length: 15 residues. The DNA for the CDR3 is TGTGCCAGCAGTTTACAGAGTGTGGCCAAAAACATTCGGTACTTC. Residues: CASSLQSVAKNIRYF.

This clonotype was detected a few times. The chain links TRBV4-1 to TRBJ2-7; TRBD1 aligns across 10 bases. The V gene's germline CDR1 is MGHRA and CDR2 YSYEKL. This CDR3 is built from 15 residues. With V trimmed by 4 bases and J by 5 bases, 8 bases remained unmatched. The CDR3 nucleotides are TGCGCCAGCAGCCGATCGGGACAGGGGTTGGACGAGCAGTACTTC. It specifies CASSRSGQGLDEQYF.

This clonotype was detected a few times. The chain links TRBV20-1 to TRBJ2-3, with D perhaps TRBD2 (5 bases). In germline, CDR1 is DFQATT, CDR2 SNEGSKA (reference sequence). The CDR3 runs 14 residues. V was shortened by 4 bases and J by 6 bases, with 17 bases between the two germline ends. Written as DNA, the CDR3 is TGCAGTGCTACGCTGCGGGCCGGGTTGGATACGCAGTATTTT. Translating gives CSATLRAGLDTQYF.

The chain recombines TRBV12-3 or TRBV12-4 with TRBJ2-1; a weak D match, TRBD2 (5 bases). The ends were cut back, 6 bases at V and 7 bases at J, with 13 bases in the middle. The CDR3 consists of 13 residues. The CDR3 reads CASRSSVRNEQFF. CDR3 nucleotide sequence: TGTGCCAGCAGAAGTAGCGTTCGGAATGAGCAGTTCTTC.

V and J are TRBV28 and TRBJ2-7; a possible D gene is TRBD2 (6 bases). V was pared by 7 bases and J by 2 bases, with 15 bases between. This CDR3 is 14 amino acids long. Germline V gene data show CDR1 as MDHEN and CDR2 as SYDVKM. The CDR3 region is CASIRGSVPYEQYF. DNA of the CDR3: TGTGCCAGCATTCGGGGGTCCGTCCCCTACGAGCAGTACTTC.

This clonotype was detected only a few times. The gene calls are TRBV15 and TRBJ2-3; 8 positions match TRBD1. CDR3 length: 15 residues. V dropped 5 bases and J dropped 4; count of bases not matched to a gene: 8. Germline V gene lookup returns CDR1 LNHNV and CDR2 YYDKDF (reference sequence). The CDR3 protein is CATSLDRERADTQYF. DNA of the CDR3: TGTGCCACCAGCCTGGACAGGGAAAGGGCAGATACGCAGTATTTT. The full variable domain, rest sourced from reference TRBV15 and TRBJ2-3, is DAMVIQNPRYQVTQFGKPVTLSCSQTLNHNVMYWYQQKSSQAPKLLFHYYDKDFNNEADTPDNFQSRRPNTSFCFLDIRSPGLGDTAMYLCATSLDRERADTQYFGPGTRLTVL.

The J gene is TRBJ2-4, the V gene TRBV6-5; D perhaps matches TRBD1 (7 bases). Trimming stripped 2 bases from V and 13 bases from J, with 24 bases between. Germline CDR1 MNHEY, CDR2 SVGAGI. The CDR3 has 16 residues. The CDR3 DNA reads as TGTGCCAGCAGTTACCAAGCACAGGGGCCCCGCGGGGAGCAGTACTTC. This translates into CASSYQAQGPRGEQYF.

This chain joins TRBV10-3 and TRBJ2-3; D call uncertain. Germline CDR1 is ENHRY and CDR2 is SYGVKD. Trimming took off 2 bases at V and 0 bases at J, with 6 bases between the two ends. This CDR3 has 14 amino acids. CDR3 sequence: CAISEASSTDTQYF. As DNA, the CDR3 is TGTGCCATCAGTGAGGCGTCTAGCACAGATACGCAGTATTTT.

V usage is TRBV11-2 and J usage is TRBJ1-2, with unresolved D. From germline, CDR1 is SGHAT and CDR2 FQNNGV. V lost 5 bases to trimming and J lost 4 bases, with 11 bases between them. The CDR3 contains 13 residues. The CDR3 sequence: CASSPDGFYGYTF. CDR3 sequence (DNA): TGTGCCAGCAGCCCGGACGGATTCTATGGCTACACCTTC.

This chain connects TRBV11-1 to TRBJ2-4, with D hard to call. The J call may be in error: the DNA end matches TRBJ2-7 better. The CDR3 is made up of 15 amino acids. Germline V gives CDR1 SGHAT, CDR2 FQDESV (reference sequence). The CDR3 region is CASSLSHAQEYEQYF. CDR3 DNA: TGTGCCAGCAGCTTATCCCACGCACAAGAATACGAGCAGTACTTC.

This CDR3 reads CASSREGGSEQYF. For the CDR3, the DNA is TGTGCCAGCAGCCGAGAGGGTGGGAGCGAGCAGTACTTC. The chain combines TRBV4-2 with TRBJ2-7, with a tentative D call TRBD2 (5 bases). CDR1 is LGHNA, CDR2 YNFKEQ, per germline. Trimming took 4 bases from V and 6 from J, leaving 13 bases between them. The CDR3 is 13 residues long.

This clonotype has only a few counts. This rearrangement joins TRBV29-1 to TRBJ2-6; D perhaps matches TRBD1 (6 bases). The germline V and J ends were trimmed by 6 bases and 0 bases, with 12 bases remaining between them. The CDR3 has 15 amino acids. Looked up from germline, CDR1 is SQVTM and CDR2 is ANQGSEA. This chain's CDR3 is CSVGTGFSGANVLTF. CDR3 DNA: TGCAGCGTCGGAACAGGGTTCTCTGGGGCCAACGTCCTGACTTTC.